Described below is a single T cell receptor (beta chain) sequence and its context. Its antigen is currently not known. Per-base quality was not reported, and no clone a single base away is much larger than it. The sample belongs to a study of control samples from healthy donors and cancer patients (TCRdb year 2020). Receptors were amplified or captured by the immunoSEQ multiplex PCR assay. TCRdb holds this immuneACCESS table with in-frame rearrangements only. Some clones are missing; in checked studies, unresolved V genes explain under half, and the rest has no known cause. The sample table holds 70,000 to 80,000 clones, of which about 90% were seen once. Jointly, the top ten make up 4% of the sample. Trimming accounts for 4 bases at V and 6 bases at J, while the number of junction bases matched to no gene is 10. The germline V gene encodes CDR1 MNHEY and CDR2 SVGAGI. The CDR3, cysteine through phenylalanine, is 16 amino acids long. The only DNA kept is the CDR3, 48 bases in frame from the first base.

The TCR was taken from a woman aged 50 to 60 in good health. The material sequenced was blood. This sequence uses TRBV6-5 and TRBJ2-7, with 12 bases matching TRBD2. The sequenced DNA: TGTGCCAGCAGTTTCCTTCTAGCGGGAGGGCCTCGCGAGCAGTACTTC. Translated, it gives CASSFLLAGGPREQYF.